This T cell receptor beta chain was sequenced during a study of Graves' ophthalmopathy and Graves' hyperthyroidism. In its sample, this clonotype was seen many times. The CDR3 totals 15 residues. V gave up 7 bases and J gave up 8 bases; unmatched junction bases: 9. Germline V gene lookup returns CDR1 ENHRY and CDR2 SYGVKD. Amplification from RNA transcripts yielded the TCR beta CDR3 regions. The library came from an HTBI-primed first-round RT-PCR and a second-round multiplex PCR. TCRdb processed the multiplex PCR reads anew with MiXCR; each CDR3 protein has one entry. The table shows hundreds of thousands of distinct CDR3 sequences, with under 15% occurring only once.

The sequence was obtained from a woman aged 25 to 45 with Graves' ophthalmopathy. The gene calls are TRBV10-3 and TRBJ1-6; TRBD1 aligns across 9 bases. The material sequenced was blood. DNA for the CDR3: TGTGCCATCAAACCCGGACAGGGGTTGGATTCACCCCTCCACTTT. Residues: CAIKPGQGLDSPLHF.